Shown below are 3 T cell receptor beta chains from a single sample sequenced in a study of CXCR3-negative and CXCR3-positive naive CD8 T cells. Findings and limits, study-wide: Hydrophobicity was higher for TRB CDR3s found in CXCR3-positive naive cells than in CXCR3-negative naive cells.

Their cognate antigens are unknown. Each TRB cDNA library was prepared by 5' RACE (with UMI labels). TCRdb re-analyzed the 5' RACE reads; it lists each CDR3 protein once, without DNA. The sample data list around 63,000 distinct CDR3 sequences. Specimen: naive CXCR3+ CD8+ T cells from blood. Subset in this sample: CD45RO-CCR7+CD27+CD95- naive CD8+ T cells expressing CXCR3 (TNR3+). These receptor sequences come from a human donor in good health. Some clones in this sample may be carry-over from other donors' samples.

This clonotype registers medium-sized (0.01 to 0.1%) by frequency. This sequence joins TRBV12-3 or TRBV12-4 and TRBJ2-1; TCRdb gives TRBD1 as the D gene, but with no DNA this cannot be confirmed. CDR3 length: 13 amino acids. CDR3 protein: CASSLDRGNEQFF.

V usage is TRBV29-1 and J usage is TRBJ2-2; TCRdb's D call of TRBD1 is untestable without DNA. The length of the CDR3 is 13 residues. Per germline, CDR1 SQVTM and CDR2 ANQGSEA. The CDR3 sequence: CSARTANTGELFF.

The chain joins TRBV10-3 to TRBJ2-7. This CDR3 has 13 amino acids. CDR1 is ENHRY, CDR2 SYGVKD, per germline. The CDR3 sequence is CAISEDPAYEQYF.